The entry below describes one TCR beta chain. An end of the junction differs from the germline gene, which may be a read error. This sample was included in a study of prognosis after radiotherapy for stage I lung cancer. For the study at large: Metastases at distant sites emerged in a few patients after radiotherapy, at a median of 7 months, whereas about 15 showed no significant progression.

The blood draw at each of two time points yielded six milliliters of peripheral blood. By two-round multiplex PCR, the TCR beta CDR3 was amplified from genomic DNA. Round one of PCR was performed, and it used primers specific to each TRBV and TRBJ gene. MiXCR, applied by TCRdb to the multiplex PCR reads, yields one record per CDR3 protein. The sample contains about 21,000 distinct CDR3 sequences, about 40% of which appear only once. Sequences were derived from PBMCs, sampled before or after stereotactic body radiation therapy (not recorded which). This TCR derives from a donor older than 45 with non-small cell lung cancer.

The CDR3, as DNA: TGTGCTAGCAGCCCTGAAGGGGGCGAGCAGTACTTC. Its translation: CASSPEGGEQYF. The chain combines TRBV7-7 with TRBJ2-7; TRBD1 might be the D (6 bases). The germline gives CDR1 SSHAT, CDR2 FNYEAQ (reference sequence). The CDR3 has 12 residues.